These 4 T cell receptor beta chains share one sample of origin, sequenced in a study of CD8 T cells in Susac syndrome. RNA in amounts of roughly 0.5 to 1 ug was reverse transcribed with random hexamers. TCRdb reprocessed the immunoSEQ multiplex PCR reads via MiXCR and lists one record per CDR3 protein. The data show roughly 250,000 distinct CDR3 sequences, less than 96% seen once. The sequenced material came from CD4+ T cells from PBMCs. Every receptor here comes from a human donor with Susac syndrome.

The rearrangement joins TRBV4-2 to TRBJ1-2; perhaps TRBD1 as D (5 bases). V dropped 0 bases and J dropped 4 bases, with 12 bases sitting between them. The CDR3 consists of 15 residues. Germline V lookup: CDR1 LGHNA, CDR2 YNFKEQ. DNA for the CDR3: TGTGCCAGCAGCCAAGACAGGGCATCAGGCTATGGCTACACCTTC. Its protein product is CASSQDRASGYGYTF.

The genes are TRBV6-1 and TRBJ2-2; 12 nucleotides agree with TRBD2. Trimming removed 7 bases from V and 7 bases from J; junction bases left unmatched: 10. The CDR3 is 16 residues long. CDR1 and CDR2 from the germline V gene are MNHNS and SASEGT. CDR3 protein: CASTTKTSGSHGELFF. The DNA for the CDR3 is TGTGCCAGCACTACCAAGACTAGCGGGAGTCACGGGGAGCTGTTTTTT.

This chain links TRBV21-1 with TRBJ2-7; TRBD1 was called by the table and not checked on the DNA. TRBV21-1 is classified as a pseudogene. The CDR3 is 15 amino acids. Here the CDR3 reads CASSTKDRVIYEQYF. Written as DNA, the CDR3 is TGTGCCAGCAGCACCAAGGACAGGGTTATATACGAGCAGTACTTC.

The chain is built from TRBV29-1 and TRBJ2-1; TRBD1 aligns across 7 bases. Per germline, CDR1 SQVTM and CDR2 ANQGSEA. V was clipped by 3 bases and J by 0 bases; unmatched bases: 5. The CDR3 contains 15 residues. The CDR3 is CSVDKGAPSYNEQFF. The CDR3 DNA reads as TGCAGCGTTGATAAGGGGGCCCCCTCCTACAATGAGCAGTTCTTC.